This T cell receptor (beta chain) was captured by sequencing in a study of CD8+ T cells in alopecia areata. About the study: Severity of treated patients was scored by affected scalp percentage. Study-level results: Administration of tofacitinib significantly diminished scalp clonality and expanded CD8+ clones within the top 100.

Trimming took 2 bases from V and 1 from J, leaving 10 bases between them. The CDR3 contains 15 residues. Germline lookup yields CDR1 MNHEY and CDR2 SVGAGI. This sample's treatment: oral pan-JAK inhibitor, 5-10 mg twice daily. Starting from PBMCs, sorting isolated CD4+ and CD8+ T cells. About this clone itself: What it binds is not known.

cDNA prepared by RNA extraction and subsequent reverse transcription served as the template for sequencing. Assay: immunoSEQ multiplex PCR; the TCRdb copy retains only in-frame clones and omits some. This table holds more than 150,000 clones, 40% to 55% found once. The chain uses TRBV6-5 and TRBJ2-3; the D is unclear. The sequences come from CD8+ T cells sorted from blood, collected between weeks 51 and 54, from a patient treated with tofacitinib. This clonotype was obtained from a human donor with alopecia areata. CDR3 coding DNA: TGTGCCAGCAGTTACCTCGCGGAAGGCACAGATACGCAGTATTTT. As protein: CASSYLAEGTDTQYF.